The rows below give T cell receptor beta chains drawn from one sample of a study of cytomegalovirus exposure and HLA in healthy donors. Here immunoSEQ multiplex PCR was the method, and the copy in TCRdb shows in-frame clones only, minus some. The repertoire holds 120,000 or so clones, with about nine tenths as singletons. Sequenced sample: PBMCs. The receptors come from a young woman in good health and CMV-seronegative. CDR3s include the opening cysteine and the closing phenylalanine or tryptophan. A D gene is named only where the DNA matches it firmly. Clone size is stated in some rows and not others, as once, few, many or a class when expanded.

j_gene: TRBJ2-1
d_gene: -
len: 14
v_gene: TRBV5-1
abundance: -
CDR3aa: CASSLEPRNNEQFF
CDR3nt: TGCGCCAGCAGCTTGGAACCCAGGAACAATGAGCAGTTCTTC

j_gene: TRBJ1-5
d_gene: -
len: 13
v_gene: TRBV4-1
abundance: -
CDR3aa: CASSPQGIWPQHF
CDR3nt: TGCGCCAGCAGCCCTCAGGGAATTTGGCCCCAGCATTTT

j_gene: TRBJ2-1
d_gene: -
len: 12
v_gene: TRBV30
abundance: -
CDR3aa: CAWSRVYNEQFF
CDR3nt: TGTGCCTGGAGCAGGGTTTACAATGAGCAGTTCTTC

j_gene: TRBJ1-1
d_gene: -
len: 14
v_gene: TRBV27
abundance: -
CDR3aa: CASSSGGVGTEAFF
CDR3nt: TGTGCCAGCAGCTCTGGGGGGGTAGGAACTGAAGCTTTCTTT

j_gene: TRBJ2-3
d_gene: -
len: 16
v_gene: TRBV12-2
abundance: -
CDR3aa: CASRLALAGSTDTQYF
CDR3nt: TGTGCAAGTCGCTTAGCCCTAGCGGGCAGCACAGATACGCAGTATTTT

j_gene: TRBJ1-2
d_gene: -
len: 12
v_gene: TRBV19
abundance: -
CDR3aa: CASSISWAGYTF
CDR3nt: TGTGCCAGTAGTATCTCGTGGGCAGGCTACACCTTC

j_gene: TRBJ2-4
d_gene: -
len: 16
v_gene: TRBV27
abundance: once
CDR3aa: CASSLIPGMGKNIQYF
CDR3nt: TGTGCCAGCAGTTTAATTCCAGGGATGGGCAAAAACATTCAGTACTTC

j_gene: TRBJ2-1
d_gene: -
len: 19
v_gene: TRBV5-1
abundance: -
CDR3aa: CASSFRQGTLGRGDNEQFF
CDR3nt: TGCGCCAGCAGCTTTCGGCAGGGGACCCTGGGTAGGGGCGACAATGAGCAGTTCTTC

j_gene: TRBJ2-6
d_gene: TRBD1
len: 16
v_gene: TRBV19
abundance: -
CDR3aa: CASSWGQSSGANVLTF
CDR3nt: TGTGCCAGTAGTTGGGGACAGAGCTCTGGGGCCAACGTCCTGACTTTC

j_gene: TRBJ2-5
d_gene: TRBD2
len: 16
v_gene: TRBV7-2
abundance: -
CDR3aa: CASSRTSGRRGETQYF
CDR3nt: TGTGCCAGCAGCCGAACTAGCGGGAGACGGGGGGAGACCCAGTACTTC

j_gene: TRBJ1-2
d_gene: -
len: 15
v_gene: TRBV9
abundance: -
CDR3aa: CASSPGSGDPYGYTF
CDR3nt: TGTGCCAGCAGCCCCGGGTCAGGGGATCCCTATGGCTACACCTTC

j_gene: TRBJ1-2
d_gene: -
len: 13
v_gene: TRBV29-1
abundance: once
CDR3aa: CSGGGESGYGYTF
CDR3nt: TGCAGCGGTGGGGGGGAGTCGGGTTATGGCTACACCTTC

j_gene: TRBJ1-1
d_gene: -
len: 13
v_gene: TRBV7-9
abundance: -
CDR3aa: CASSPQGTAEAFF
CDR3nt: TGTGCCAGCAGCCCCCAGGGGACCGCTGAAGCTTTCTTT

j_gene: TRBJ2-1
d_gene: TRBD1
len: 13
v_gene: TRBV11-3
abundance: -
CDR3aa: CASSSDRWDEQFF
CDR3nt: TGTGCCAGCAGCTCGGACAGGTGGGATGAGCAGTTCTTC

j_gene: TRBJ2-2
d_gene: -
len: 12
v_gene: TRBV5-1
abundance: -
CDR3aa: CASSAGGGELFF
CDR3nt: TGCGCCAGCAGCGCTGGCGGCGGGGAGCTGTTTTTT

j_gene: TRBJ2-2
d_gene: TRBD1
len: 15
v_gene: TRBV7-6
abundance: -
CDR3aa: CASTLRQGDTGELFF
CDR3nt: TGTGCCAGCACCCTAAGACAGGGGGACACCGGGGAGCTGTTTTTT